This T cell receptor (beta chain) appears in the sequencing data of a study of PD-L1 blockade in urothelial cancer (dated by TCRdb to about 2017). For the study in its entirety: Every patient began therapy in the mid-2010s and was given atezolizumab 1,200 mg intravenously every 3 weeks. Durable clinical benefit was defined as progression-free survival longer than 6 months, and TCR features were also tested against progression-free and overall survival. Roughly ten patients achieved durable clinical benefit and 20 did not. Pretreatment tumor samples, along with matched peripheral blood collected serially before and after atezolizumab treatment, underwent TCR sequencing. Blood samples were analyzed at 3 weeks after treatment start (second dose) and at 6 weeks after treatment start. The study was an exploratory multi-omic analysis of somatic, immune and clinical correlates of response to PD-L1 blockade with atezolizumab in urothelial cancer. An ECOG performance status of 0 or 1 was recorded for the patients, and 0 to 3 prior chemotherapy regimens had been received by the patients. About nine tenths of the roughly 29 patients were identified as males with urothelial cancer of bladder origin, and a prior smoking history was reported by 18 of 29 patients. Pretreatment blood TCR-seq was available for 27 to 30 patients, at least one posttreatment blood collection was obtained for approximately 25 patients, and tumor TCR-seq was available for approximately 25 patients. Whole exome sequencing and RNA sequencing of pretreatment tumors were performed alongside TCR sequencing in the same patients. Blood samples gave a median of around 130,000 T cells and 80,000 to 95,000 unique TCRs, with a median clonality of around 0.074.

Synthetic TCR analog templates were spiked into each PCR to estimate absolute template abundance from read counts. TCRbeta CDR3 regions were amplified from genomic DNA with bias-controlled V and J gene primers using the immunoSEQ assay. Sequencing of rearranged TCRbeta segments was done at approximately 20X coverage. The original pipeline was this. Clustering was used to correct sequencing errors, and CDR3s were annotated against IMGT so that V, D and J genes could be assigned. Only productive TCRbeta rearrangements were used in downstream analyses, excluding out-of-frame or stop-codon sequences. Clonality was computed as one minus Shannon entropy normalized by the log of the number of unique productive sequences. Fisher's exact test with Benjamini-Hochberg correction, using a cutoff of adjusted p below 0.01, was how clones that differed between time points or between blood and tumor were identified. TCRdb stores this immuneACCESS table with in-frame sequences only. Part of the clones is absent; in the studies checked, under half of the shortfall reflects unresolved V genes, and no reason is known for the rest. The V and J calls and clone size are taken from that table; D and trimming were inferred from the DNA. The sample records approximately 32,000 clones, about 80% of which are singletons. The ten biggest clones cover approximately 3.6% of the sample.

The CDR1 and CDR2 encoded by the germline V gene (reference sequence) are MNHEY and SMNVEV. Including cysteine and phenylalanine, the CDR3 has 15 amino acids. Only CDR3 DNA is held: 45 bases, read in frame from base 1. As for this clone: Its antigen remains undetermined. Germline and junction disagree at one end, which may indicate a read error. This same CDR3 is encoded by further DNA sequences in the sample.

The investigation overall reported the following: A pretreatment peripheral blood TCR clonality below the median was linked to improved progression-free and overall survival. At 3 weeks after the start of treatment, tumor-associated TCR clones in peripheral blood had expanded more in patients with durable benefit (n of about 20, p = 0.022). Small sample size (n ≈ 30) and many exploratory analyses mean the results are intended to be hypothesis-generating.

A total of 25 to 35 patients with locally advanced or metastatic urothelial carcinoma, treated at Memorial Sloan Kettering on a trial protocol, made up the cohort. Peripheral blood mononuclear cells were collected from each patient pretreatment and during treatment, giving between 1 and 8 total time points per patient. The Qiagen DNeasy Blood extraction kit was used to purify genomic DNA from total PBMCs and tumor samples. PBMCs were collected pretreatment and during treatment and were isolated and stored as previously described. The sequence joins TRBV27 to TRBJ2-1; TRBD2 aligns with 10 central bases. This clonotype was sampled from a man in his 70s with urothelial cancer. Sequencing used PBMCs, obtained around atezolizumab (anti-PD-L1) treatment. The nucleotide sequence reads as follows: TGTGCTAGCAGTTTTCCCGGGACTAGCGACAATGAGCAGTTCTTC. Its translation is CASSFPGTSDNEQFF.